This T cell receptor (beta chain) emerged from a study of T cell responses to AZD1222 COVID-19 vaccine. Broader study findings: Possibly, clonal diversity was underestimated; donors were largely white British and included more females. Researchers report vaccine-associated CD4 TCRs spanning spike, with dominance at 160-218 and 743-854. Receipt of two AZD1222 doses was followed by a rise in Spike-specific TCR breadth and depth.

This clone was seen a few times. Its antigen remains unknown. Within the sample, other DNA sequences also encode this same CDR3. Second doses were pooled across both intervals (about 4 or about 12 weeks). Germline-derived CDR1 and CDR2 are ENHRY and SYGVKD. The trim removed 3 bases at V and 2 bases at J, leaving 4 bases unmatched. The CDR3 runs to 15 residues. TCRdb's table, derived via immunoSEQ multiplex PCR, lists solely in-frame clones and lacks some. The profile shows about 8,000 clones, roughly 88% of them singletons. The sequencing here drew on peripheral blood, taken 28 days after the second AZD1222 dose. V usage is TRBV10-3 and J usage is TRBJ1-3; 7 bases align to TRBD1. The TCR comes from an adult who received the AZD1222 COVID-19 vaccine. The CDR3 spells CAISEGQGAGNTIYF. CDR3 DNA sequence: TGTGCCATCAGTGAAGGGCAGGGGGCTGGAAACACCATATATTTT.